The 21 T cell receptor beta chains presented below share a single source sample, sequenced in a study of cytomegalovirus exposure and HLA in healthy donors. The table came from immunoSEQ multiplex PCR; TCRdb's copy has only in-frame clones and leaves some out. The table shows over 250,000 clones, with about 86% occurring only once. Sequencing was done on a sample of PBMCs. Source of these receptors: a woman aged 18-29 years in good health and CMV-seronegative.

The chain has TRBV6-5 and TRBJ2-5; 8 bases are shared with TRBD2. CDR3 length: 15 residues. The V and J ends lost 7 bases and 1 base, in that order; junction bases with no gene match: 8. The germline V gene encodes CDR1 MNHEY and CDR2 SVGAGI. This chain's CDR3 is CASTNPTSGQETQYF. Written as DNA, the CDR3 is TGTGCCAGCACGAACCCCACTAGCGGCCAAGAGACCCAGTACTTC.

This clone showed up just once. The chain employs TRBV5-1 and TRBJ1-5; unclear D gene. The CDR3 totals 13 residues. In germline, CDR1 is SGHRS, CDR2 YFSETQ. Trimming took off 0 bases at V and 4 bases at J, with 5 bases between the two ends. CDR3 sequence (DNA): TGCGCCAGCAGCTTGGAACAGAATCAGCCCCAGCATTTT. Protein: CASSLEQNQPQHF.

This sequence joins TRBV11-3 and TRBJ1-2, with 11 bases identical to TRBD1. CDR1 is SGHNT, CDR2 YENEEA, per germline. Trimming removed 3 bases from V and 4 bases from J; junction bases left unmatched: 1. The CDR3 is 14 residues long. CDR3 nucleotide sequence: TGTGCCAGCAGCTTGGGACAGGGGGGCTATGGCTACACCTTC. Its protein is CASSLGQGGYGYTF.

The CDR3 reads CASSLLGTGNTEAFF. The CDR3 bases are TGTGCCAGCAGCTTATTGGGCACAGGTAACACTGAAGCTTTCTTT. The genes are TRBV13 and TRBJ1-1; D perhaps matches TRBD1 (5 bases). This CDR3 spans 15 amino acids. Trimming took off 2 bases at V and 2 bases at J, with 12 bases between the two ends. CDR1 and CDR2 (germline): PRHDT, FYEKMQ (reference sequence).

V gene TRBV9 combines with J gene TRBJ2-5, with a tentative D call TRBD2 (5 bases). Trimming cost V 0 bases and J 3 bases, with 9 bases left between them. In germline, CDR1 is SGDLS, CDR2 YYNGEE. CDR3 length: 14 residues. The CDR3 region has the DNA TGTGCCAGCAGCGTAGGGTGGGGAGAAGAGACCCAGTACTTC. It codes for CASSVGWGEETQYF.

The chain's CDR3 is CASSPSQGRQGEKLFF. CDR3 coding DNA: TGCGCCAGCAGCCCCTCACAGGGGCGACAGGGTGAAAAACTGTTTTTT. The chain employs TRBV5-1 and TRBJ1-4, with 7 bases fitting TRBD1. Losses at the gene ends were 4 bases for V and 7 bases for J; bases not matched to a gene: 13. The CDR3 is 16 amino acids. The germline V gene encodes CDR1 SGHRS and CDR2 YFSETQ.

The CDR3 sequence is CASTTGGGNTIYF. The CDR3 DNA reads TGTGCCAGCACCACAGGGGGTGGAAACACCATATATTTT. The J gene is TRBJ1-3, the V gene TRBV28, with 8 bases fitting TRBD1. Trimming took 7 bases from V and 3 from J; bases not matched to a gene: 2. This CDR3 comprises 13 residues. Germline-derived CDR1 and CDR2 are MDHEN and SYDVKM.

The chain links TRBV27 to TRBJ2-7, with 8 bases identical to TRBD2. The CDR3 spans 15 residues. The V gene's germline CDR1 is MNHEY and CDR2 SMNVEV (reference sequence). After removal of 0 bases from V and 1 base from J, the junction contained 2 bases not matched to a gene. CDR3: CASSLSSGTSYEQYF. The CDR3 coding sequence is TGTGCCAGCAGTTTATCTAGCGGGACTTCCTACGAGCAGTACTTC.

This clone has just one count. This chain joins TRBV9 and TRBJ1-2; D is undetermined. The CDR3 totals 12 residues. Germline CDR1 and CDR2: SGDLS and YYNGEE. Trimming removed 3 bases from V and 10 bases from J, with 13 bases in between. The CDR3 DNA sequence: TGTGCCAGCAGCGGTAGCCCCATGGTCTACACCTTC. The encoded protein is CASSGSPMVYTF.

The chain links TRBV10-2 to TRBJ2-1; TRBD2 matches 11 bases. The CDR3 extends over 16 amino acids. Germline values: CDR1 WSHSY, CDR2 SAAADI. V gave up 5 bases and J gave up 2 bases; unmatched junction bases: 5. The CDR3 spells CASSQLAGAAYNEQFF. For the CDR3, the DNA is TGCGCCAGCAGTCAACTAGCGGGGGCCGCCTACAATGAGCAGTTCTTC.

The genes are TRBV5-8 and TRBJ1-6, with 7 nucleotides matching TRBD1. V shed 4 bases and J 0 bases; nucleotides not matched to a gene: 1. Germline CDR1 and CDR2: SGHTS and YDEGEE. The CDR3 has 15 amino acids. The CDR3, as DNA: TGTGCCAGCAGCGGGGACAGCTCCTATAATTCACCCCTCCACTTT. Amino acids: CASSGDSSYNSPLHF.

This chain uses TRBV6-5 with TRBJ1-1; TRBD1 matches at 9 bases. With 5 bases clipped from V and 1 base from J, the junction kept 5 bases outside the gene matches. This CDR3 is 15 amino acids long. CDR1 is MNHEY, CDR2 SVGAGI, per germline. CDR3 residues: CASSAGTGTNTEAFF. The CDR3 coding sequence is TGTGCCAGCAGTGCCGGGACAGGGACGAACACTGAAGCTTTCTTT.

The CDR3 loop reads CASCWRRDAYNEQFF. CDR3 bases: TGTGCCAGCTGTTGGAGGAGGGACGCCTACAATGAGCAGTTCTTC. The chain couples TRBV6-5 to TRBJ2-1, with a weak D call TRBD2 (6 bases). The CDR3 is 15 residues long. Germline CDR1 and CDR2: MNHEY and SVGAGI. The V gene lost 8 bases and the J gene lost 2 bases, with 16 bases spanning the gap.

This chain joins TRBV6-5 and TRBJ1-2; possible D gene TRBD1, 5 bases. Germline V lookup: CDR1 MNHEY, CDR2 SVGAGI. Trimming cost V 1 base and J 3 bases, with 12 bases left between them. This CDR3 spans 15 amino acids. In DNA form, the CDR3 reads TGTGCCAGCAGTTACTTCTCTGGAGGGGACTATGGCTACACCTTC. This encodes CASSYFSGGDYGYTF.

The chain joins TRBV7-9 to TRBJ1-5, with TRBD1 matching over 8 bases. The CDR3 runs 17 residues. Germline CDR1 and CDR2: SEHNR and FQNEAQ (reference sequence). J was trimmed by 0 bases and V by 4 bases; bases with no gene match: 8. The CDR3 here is CASSSGQGRSSNQPQHF. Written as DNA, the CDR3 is TGTGCCAGCAGCTCCGGACAGGGTAGAAGTAGCAATCAGCCCCAGCATTTT.

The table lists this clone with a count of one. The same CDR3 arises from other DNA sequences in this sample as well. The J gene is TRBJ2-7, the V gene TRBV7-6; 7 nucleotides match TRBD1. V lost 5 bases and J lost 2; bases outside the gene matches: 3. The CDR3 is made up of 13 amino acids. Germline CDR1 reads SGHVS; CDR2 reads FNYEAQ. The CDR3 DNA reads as TGTGCCAGCAGCCTTGGGACAGCCTACGAGCAGTACTTC. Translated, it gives CASSLGTAYEQYF.

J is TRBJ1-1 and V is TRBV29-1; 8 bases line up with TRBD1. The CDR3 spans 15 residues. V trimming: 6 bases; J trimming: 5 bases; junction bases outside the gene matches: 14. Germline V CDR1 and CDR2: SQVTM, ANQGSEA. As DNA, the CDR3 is TGCAGCGTGCAAAGACCCGGGACAGGCAAAACTGAAGCTTTCTTT. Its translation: CSVQRPGTGKTEAFF.

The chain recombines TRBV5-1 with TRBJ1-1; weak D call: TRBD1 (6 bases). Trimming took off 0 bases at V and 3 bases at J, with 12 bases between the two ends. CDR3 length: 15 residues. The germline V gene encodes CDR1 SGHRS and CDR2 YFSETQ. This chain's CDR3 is CASSLAGGMYTEAFF. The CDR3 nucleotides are TGCGCCAGCAGCTTGGCGGGGGGCATGTACACTGAAGCTTTCTTT.

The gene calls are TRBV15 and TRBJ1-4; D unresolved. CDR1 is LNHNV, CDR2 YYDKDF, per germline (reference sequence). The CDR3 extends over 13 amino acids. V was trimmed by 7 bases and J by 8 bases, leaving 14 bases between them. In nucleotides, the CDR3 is TGTGCCACCACCTTAGGCGGAGGCGAAAAACTGTTTTTT. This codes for CATTLGGGEKLFF.

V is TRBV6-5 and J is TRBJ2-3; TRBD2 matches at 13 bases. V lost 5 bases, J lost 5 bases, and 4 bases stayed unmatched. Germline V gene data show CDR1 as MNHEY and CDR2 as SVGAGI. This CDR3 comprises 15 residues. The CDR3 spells CASSGLAGEGDTQYF. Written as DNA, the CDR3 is TGTGCCAGCAGTGGACTAGCGGGGGAGGGAGATACGCAGTATTTT.

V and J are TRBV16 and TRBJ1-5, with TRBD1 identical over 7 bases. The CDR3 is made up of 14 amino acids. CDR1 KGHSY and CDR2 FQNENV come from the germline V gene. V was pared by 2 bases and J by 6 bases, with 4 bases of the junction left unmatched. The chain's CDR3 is CASSQDRVPQPQHF. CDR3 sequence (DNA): TGTGCCAGCAGCCAAGACAGGGTCCCTCAGCCCCAGCATTTT.